This passage covers 20 T cell receptor beta chains from one sample sequenced in a study of T cells after yellow fever vaccination (dated by TCRdb to about 2019). According to the study, the label for this sample's treatment or condition signals: live attenuated yellow fever vaccine strain. The library was obtained by 5' RACE. The run used an Illumina NovaSeq 6000. Clones were called with MiXCR by TCRdb after fastp trimmed the public reads at Q25, and only in-frame beta chains were retained. Records with the same CDR3 protein are collapsed into one entry carrying the most frequent genes and DNA. The sample data list 400,000 or so distinct CDR3 sequences, and approximately 19% of these were observed just once. The top ten clones comprise 18% of the sample. Sample: PBMCs, taken before the yellow fever booster vaccination. Receptors were obtained from a man aged 18 to 35 who received the YFV17D yellow fever vaccine.

This clonotype was recorded a few times. The CDR3, as DNA: TGTGCCAGCAGTCTAAAGTCGGTCTCCAATCAGCCCCAGCATTTT. Protein: CASSLKSVSNQPQHF. V usage is TRBV28 and J usage is TRBJ1-5; D call uncertain. The germline V gene encodes CDR1 MDHEN and CDR2 SYDVKM. The V end was cut by 5 bases, the J end by 3 bases, with 14 bases between. The CDR3 runs to 15 residues.

DNA for the CDR3: TGCGCCAGCAGCTTTCGTCTAGCGGAAGAGACCCAGTACTTC. It encodes CASSFRLAEETQYF. The chain uses TRBV5-1 and TRBJ2-5; TRBD2 agrees at 7 bases. Per the germline V gene, CDR1 is SGHRS and CDR2 is YFSETQ. The CDR3 covers 14 residues. The junction had 4 bases not matched to a gene; V was cut back by 2 bases and J by 3 bases.

This clonotype appeared a single time. The V gene is TRBV9, the J gene TRBJ2-7; D may correspond to TRBD1 or TRBD2 (5 bases each). Trimming pared 4 bases from V and 2 bases from J, leaving 13 bases between. CDR3 length: 14 residues. Looked up from germline, CDR1 is SGDLS and CDR2 is YYNGEE. CDR3 in amino acids: CASSTGDGPYEQYF. Written as DNA, the CDR3 is TGTGCCAGCAGCACCGGGGACGGGCCCTACGAGCAGTACTTC.

The CDR3 protein is CASSTQGNSPLHF. The CDR3 DNA sequence: TGTGCCAGTAGTACCCAGGGGAATTCACCCCTCCACTTT. V usage is TRBV19 and J usage is TRBJ1-6; D is perhaps TRBD1 (6 bases). Per germline, CDR1 LNHDA and CDR2 SQIVND (reference sequence). V lost 4 bases, J lost 7 bases, and 8 bases lay in between. The CDR3 spans 13 residues.

This clonotype was detected ten times or more. This chain connects TRBV10-3 to TRBJ1-1, with unresolved D. The CDR3 spans 13 residues. Germline CDR1 is ENHRY and CDR2 is SYGVKD. Trimming stripped 7 bases from V and 3 bases from J, with 12 bases between. DNA of the CDR3: TGTGCCATCATGGAGACCCGCGACACTGAAGCTTTCTTT. Its protein product is CAIMETRDTEAFF.

Here the CDR3 reads CASSLAAGAHYEQYF. CDR3 DNA sequence: TGCGCCAGCAGCTTGGCAGCGGGGGCCCACTACGAGCAGTACTTC. J is TRBJ2-7 and V is TRBV5-1, with 8 bases fitting TRBD2. The trim removed 0 bases at V and 3 bases at J, leaving 5 bases unmatched. The CDR3 totals 15 residues. CDR1 is SGHRS, CDR2 YFSETQ, per germline.

The rearrangement joins TRBV21-1 to TRBJ2-7. TRBV21-1 has pseudogene status. The CDR3 loop spans 15 amino acids. CDR3 DNA: TGTGCCAGCAGCACATCCTACCGGAGCTCCTACGAGCAGTACGTC. It codes for CASSTSYRSSYEQYV.

The gene calls are TRBV12-3 or TRBV12-4 and TRBJ1-1, with D possibly matching TRBD1 (5 bases). The CDR3 has 12 amino acids. V lost 7 bases, J lost 11 bases, and 17 bases lay in between. CDR3 in DNA: TGTGCCAGCAATCCTAACTACGGGGGGGCTTTCTTT. It translates to CASNPNYGGAFF.

The rearrangement joins TRBV6-5 to TRBJ1-5; 7 bases line up with TRBD1. V shed 5 bases, J shed 1 base, and the junction held 5 bases outside the gene matches. The CDR3 covers 15 residues. The germline V gene has CDR1 MNHEY and CDR2 SVGAGI. The CDR3 here is CASSITGASNQPQHF. Written as DNA, the CDR3 is TGTGCCAGCAGTATAACAGGGGCAAGCAATCAGCCCCAGCATTTT.

This clonotype came up a few times. The chain joins TRBV6-5 to TRBJ2-5, with D tentatively TRBD2 (6 bases). The ends were cut back, 6 bases at V and 7 bases at J, with 15 bases in the middle. The CDR3 covers 13 residues. Germline CDR1 is MNHEY and CDR2 is SVGAGI. CDR3 sequence (DNA): TGTGCCAGCAGGCCTCCGGGGCGGGGGACCCAGTACTTC. Protein sequence: CASRPPGRGTQYF.

This clonotype was observed many times. This rearrangement joins TRBV5-1 to TRBJ2-7; 7 nucleotides match TRBD2. CDR3 length: 14 residues. The germline V gene has CDR1 SGHRS and CDR2 YFSETQ. V dropped 2 bases and J dropped 1; count of bases not matched to a gene: 3. CDR3 nucleotides: TGCGCCAGCAGCTTCGCGGGGGTTTCCTACGAGCAGTACTTC. Translation: CASSFAGVSYEQYF.

This clonotype occurred a few times. The V gene is TRBV4-2, the J gene TRBJ2-3; D gene ambiguous. This CDR3 contains 15 residues. The germline V gene encodes CDR1 LGHNA and CDR2 YNFKEQ. Deletions cut 1 base from V and 6 bases from J, with 14 bases between. CDR3 in amino acids: CASSQGTSVPDTQYF. CDR3 bases: TGTGCCAGCAGCCAAGGGACGTCTGTCCCGGATACGCAGTATTTT.

In this sample, this clonotype turned up a few times. This sequence joins TRBV6-2 or TRBV6-3 and TRBJ2-7; 8 bases align to TRBD2. Germline trimming cut 0 bases from V and 2 bases from J; bases unmatched to any gene: 6. The CDR3 runs 16 residues. Per the germline V gene, CDR1 is MNHEY and CDR2 is SVGEGT. The CDR3 loop is CASSYSLAGPTYEQYV. Written as DNA, the CDR3 is TGTGCCAGCAGTTACTCGCTAGCGGGTCCTACCTACGAGCAGTACGTC.

This sequence joins TRBV9 and TRBJ2-2; 9 bases fit TRBD1. There are 16 residues in the CDR3. Looked up from germline, CDR1 is SGDLS and CDR2 is YYNGEE. V dropped 6 bases and J dropped 6; count of bases not matched to a gene: 12. CDR3 sequence reads: CASTPRDRVSAGELFF. The CDR3 nucleotides are TGTGCCAGCACCCCCCGGGACAGGGTCTCCGCCGGGGAGCTGTTTTTT.

This chain links TRBV7-3 with TRBJ2-1, with TRBD2 identical over 8 bases. The CDR3 sequence is 19 residues long. V lost 5 bases to trimming and J lost 1 base; unmatched junction nucleotides: 16. In germline, CDR1 is SGHTA, CDR2 FQGTGA. CDR3 loop: CASSPYGVAGLESYNEQFF. CDR3 DNA sequence: TGTGCCAGCAGCCCATACGGGGTAGCGGGGTTGGAGTCCTACAATGAGCAGTTCTTC.

The chain uses TRBV7-2 and TRBJ2-2; weak D call: TRBD2 (7 bases). Trimming left V 5 bases short and J 4 bases short, with 20 bases between. Germline values: CDR1 SGHTA, CDR2 FQGNSA. The CDR3 runs 17 residues. The CDR3 DNA is TGTGCCAGCAGCCGAAAGGGGGGCGGGGGCCCCACCGGGGAGCTGTTTTTT. It yields the protein CASSRKGGGGPTGELFF.

J is TRBJ2-3 and V is TRBV15; D is undetermined. This CDR3 is 17 amino acids long. Trimming shortened V by 0 bases and J by 5 bases, and 18 bases separated the two germline ends. The germline V gene has CDR1 LNHNV and CDR2 YYDKDF (reference sequence). In DNA, the CDR3 is TGTGCCACCAGCAGAGATCTTTGGTGGGGTGTCGGAGATACGCAGTATTTT. It yields the protein CATSRDLWWGVGDTQYF.

This clonotype was seen a few times. The chain recombines TRBV2 with TRBJ2-7; TRBD2 matches at 8 bases. The J segment lost 6 bases and the V segment lost 6 bases, leaving 10 bases of the junction unmatched. The V gene's germline CDR1 is SNHLY and CDR2 FYNNEI. The CDR3 consists of 14 residues. CDR3 DNA: TGTGCCAGCAGCCGTGGGGCGGGGGGCCCCGAGCAGTACGTC. It translates to CASSRGAGGPEQYV.

This clonotype was found a few times. The genes are TRBV4-3 and TRBJ1-2; D gene unclear. V was shortened by 1 base and J by 8 bases, with 11 bases between the two germline ends. The CDR3 loop spans 13 amino acids. Germline V gene lookup returns CDR1 LGHNA and CDR2 YSLEER. As DNA, the CDR3 is TGCGCCAGCAGCCAAGTTGGCCGGGTAGGCTACACCTTC. Its translation: CASSQVGRVGYTF.

This clonotype was detected only a few times. The chain joins TRBV12-3 or TRBV12-4 to TRBJ2-1; D gene ambiguous. This CDR3 contains 12 residues. Between the trimmed V and J ends, which lost 5 bases and 6 bases, there was a span of 8 bases. The CDR3 sequence is CASSNRLNEQFF. In DNA form, the CDR3 reads TGTGCCAGCAGTAACCGGCTCAATGAGCAGTTCTTC.